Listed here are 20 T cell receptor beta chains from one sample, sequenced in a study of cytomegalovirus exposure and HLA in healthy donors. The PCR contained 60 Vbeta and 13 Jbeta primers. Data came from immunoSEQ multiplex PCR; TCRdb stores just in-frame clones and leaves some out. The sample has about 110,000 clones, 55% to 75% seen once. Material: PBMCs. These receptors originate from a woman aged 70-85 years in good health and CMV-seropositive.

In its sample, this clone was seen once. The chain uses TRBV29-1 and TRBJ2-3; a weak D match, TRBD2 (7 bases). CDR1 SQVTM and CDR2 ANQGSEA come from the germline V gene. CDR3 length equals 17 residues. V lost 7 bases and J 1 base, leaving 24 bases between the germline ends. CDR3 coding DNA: TGCAGCGCCGGGACTGGACTGGGGGGGGCTCGCACAGATACGCAGTATTTT. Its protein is CSAGTGLGGARTDTQYF.

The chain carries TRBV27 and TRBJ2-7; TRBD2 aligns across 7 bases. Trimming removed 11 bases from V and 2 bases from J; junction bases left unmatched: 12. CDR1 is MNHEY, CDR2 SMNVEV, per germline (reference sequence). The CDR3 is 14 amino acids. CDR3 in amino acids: CASYGRGVPYEQYF. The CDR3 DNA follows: TGTGCCTCCTATGGTCGGGGGGTACCCTACGAGCAGTACTTC.

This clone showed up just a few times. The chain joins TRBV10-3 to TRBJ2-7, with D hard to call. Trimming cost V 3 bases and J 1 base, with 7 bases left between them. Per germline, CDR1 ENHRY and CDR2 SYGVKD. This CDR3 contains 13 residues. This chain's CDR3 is CAISESLSYEQYF. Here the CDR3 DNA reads TGTGCCATCAGTGAATCACTGTCCTACGAGCAGTACTTC.

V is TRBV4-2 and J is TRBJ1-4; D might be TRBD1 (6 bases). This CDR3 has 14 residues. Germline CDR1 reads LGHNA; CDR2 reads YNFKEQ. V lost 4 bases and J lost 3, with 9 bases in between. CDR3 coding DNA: TGTGCCAGCAGCCCGCAGGGGCCTAATGAAAAACTGTTTTTT. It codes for CASSPQGPNEKLFF.

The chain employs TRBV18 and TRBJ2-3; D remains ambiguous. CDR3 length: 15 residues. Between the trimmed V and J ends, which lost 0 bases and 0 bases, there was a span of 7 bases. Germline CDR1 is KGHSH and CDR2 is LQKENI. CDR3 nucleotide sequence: TGTGCCAGCTCACCACCCTACAGCAGCACAGATACGCAGTATTTT. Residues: CASSPPYSSTDTQYF.

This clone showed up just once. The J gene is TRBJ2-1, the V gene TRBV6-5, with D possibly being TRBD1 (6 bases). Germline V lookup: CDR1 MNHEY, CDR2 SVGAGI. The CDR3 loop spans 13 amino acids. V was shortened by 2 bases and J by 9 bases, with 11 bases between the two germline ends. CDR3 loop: CASSYQVDSEQFF. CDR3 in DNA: TGTGCCAGCAGTTACCAGGTGGACAGTGAGCAGTTCTTC.

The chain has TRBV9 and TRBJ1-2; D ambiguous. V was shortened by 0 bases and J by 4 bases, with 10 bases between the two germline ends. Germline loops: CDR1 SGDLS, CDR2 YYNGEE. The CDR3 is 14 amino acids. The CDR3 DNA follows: TGTGCCAGCAGCGTAGAACGAGGGCTCTATGGCTACACCTTC. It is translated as CASSVERGLYGYTF.

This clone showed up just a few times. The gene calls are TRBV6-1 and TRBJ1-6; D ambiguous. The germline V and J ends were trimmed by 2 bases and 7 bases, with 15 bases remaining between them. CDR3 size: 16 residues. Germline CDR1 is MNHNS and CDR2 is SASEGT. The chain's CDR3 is CASSESGWILNSPLHF. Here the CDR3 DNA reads TGTGCCAGCAGTGAATCAGGTTGGATACTGAATTCACCCCTCCACTTT.

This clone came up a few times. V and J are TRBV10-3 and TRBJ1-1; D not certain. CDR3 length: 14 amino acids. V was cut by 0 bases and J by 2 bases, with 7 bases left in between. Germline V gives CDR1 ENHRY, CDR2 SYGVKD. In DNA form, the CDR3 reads TGTGCCATCAGTGAGTCGCAGGTTAACACTGAAGCTTTCTTT. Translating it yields CAISESQVNTEAFF.

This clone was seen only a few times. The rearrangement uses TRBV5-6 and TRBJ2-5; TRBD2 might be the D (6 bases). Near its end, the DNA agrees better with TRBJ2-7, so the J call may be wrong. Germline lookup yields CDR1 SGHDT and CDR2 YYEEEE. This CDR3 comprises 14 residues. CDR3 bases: TGTGCCAGCAGCCGTGTCGCGGGAACCTACGAGCAGTACTTC. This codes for CASSRVAGTYEQYF.

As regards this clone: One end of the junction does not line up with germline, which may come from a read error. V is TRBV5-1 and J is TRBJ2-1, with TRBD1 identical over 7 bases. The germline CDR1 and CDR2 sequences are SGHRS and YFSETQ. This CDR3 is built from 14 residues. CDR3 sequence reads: CASSPGQVGLLQLF. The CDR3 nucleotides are TGCGCCAGCAGCCCCGGACAGGTGGGGTTACTTCAGCTCTTC. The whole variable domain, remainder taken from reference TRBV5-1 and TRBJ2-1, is KAGVTQTPRYLIKTRGQQVTLSCSPISGHRSVSWYQQTPGQGLQFLFEYFSETQRNKGNFPGRFSGRQFSNSRSEMNVSTLELGDSALYLCASSPGQVGLLQLFGPGTRLTVL.

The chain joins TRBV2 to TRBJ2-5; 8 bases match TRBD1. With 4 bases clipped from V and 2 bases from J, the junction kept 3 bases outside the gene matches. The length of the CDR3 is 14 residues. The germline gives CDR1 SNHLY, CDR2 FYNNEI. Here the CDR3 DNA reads TGTGCCAGCAGTGGAGACAGGGGTCAAGAGACCCAGTACTTC. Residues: CASSGDRGQETQYF.

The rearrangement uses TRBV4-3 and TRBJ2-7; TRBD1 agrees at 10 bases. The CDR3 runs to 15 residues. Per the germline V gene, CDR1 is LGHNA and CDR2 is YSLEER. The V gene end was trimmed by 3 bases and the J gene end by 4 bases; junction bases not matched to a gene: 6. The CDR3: CASSQAGTGAYEQYF. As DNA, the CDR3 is TGCGCCAGCAGCCAGGCCGGGACAGGGGCTTACGAGCAGTACTTC.

CDR3 bases: TGTGCCAGCAGTCCCTACCCACAGGCCATGAACACTGAAGCTTTCTTT. Amino acids: CASSPYPQAMNTEAFF. The genes are TRBV28 and TRBJ1-1; a weak D match, TRBD1 (5 bases). V dropped 5 bases and J dropped 0 bases, with 16 bases sitting between them. Germline V CDR1 and CDR2: MDHEN, SYDVKM. The CDR3 has 16 amino acids.

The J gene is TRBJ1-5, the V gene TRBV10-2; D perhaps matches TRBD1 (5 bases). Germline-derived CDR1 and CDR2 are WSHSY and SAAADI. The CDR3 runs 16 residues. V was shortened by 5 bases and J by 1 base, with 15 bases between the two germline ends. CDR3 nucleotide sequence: TGCGCCAGCAGTTGGGTAGGGGCGAGAAGCAATCAGCCCCAGCATTTT. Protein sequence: CASSWVGARSNQPQHF.

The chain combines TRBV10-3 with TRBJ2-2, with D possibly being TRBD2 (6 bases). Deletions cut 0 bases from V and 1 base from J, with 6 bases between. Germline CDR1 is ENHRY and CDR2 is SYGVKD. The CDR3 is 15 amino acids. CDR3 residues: CAISESGGNTGELFF. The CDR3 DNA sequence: TGTGCCATCAGTGAGTCGGGAGGGAACACCGGGGAGCTGTTTTTT.

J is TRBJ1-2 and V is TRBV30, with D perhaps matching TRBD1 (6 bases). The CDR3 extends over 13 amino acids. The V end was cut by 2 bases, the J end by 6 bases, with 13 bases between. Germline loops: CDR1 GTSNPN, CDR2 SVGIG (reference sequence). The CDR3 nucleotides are TGTGCCTGGAGTTCTTCAGGGGCGGATGGCTACACCTTC. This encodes CAWSSSGADGYTF.

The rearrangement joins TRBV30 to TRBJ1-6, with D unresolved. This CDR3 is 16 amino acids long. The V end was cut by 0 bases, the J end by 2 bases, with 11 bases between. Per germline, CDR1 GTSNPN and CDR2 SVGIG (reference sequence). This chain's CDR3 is CAWSVLRETYNSPLHF. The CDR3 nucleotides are TGTGCCTGGAGTGTACTTAGGGAGACCTATAATTCACCCCTCCACTTT.

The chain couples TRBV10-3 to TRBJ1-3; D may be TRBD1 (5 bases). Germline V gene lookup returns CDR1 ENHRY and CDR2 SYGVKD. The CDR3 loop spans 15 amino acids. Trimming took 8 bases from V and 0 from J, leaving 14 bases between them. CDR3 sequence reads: CAIRGDADSGNTIYF. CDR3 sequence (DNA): TGTGCCATCCGCGGGGACGCCGACTCTGGAAACACCATATATTTT.

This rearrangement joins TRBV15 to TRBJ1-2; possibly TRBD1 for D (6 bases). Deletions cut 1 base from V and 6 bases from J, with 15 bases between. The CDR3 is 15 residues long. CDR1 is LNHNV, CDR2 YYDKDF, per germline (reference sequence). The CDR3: CATSRGQAPRDGYTF. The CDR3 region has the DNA TGTGCCACCAGCAGAGGACAGGCCCCGCGTGATGGCTACACCTTC.